The 31 T cell receptor beta chains below were found in one sample sequenced in a study of T cell repertoires in cytomegalovirus infection. Antigens of these TCRs are unknown. TCRdb reprocessed the reads with MiXCR, giving one entry per CDR3 protein. Of over 250,000 distinct CDR3 sequences listed, roughly a fifth were seen once; the top ten hold under 25%. This specimen was cultured PBMCs, taken from culture after CMV antigen stimulation. The origin of the receptors is a human donor in good health (CMV status not recorded). Some clones in this sample may be carry-over from other donors' samples.

This clonotype has at least ten counts. V gene TRBV4-1 combines with J gene TRBJ1-2, with D maybe TRBD1 (6 bases). This CDR3 comprises 15 residues. V gave up 1 base and J gave up 4 bases, with 13 bases separating them. Germline V gene sequence: CDR1 MGHRA, CDR2 YSYEKL. This chain's CDR3 is CASSQGEGVAYGYTF. CDR3 in DNA: TGCGCCAGCAGCCAAGGGGAGGGGGTCGCCTATGGCTACACCTTC.

The rearrangement uses TRBV24-1 and TRBJ2-3, with D perhaps TRBD2 (5 bases). Germline V lookup: CDR1 KGHDR, CDR2 SFDVKD. Trimming cost V 7 bases and J 4 bases, with 23 bases left between them. The CDR3 has 17 residues. The CDR3 DNA is TGTGCCACCAGCGTCTATAGCCGGGATCAAGTACCAGATACGCAGTATTTT. This translates into CATSVYSRDQVPDTQYF.

V and J are TRBV5-1 and TRBJ2-1, with TRBD1 matching over 9 bases. Germline values: CDR1 SGHRS, CDR2 YFSETQ. V gave up 4 bases and J gave up 1 base; unmatched junction bases: 6. The length of the CDR3 is 16 residues. The CDR3 loop is CASSAAQGASYNEQFF. The CDR3 region has the DNA TGCGCCAGCAGCGCTGCACAGGGGGCGTCCTACAATGAGCAGTTCTTC.

This clonotype was found many times. The chain couples TRBV7-2 to TRBJ2-5; D call uncertain. V lost 1 base to trimming and J lost 5 bases, with 8 bases between them. CDR1 is SGHTA and CDR2 is FQGNSA in the germline V gene. The CDR3 runs to 13 residues. CDR3 coding DNA: TGTGCCAGCAGCTTAGACTATAAGGAGACCCAGTACTTC. Translation gives CASSLDYKETQYF.

This clonotype has just a few counts. V usage is TRBV6-2 or TRBV6-3 and J usage is TRBJ2-1; 8 nucleotides line up with TRBD2. The CDR3 extends over 13 amino acids. Germline V gene sequence: CDR1 MNHEY, CDR2 SVGEGT. The V gene end was trimmed by 7 bases and the J gene end by 6 bases; junction bases not matched to a gene: 5. The CDR3 bases are TGTGCCAGCAAGAACGGGAGGGCCAATGAGCAGTTCTTC. Translating it yields CASKNGRANEQFF.

The V and J genes are TRBV7-6 and TRBJ2-1; 7 nucleotides align to TRBD2. Trimming cost V 1 base and J 8 bases; bases outside gene matches: 8. The CDR3 is 15 residues long. In germline, CDR1 is SGHVS, CDR2 FNYEAQ. The CDR3 DNA sequence: TGTGCCAGCAGCTTAGAGGGACTAACGGCGGATGAGCAGTTCTTC. Encoded protein: CASSLEGLTADEQFF.

The chain has TRBV6-2 or TRBV6-3 and TRBJ2-5; possible D gene TRBD2, 6 bases. The length of the CDR3 is 16 residues. Deletions cut 2 bases from V and 3 bases from J, with 16 bases between. CDR1 is MNHEY and CDR2 is SVGEGT in the germline V gene. The CDR3 reads CASSYPTRANKETQYF. The DNA for the CDR3 is TGTGCCAGCAGTTACCCGACTAGAGCCAACAAAGAGACCCAGTACTTC.

This clonotype was detected a few times. The chain links TRBV10-3 to TRBJ2-2; 12 bases are a match to TRBD2. Germline CDR1 ENHRY, CDR2 SYGVKD. With 6 bases clipped from V and 0 bases from J, the junction kept 5 bases outside the gene matches. The CDR3 spans 17 residues. For the CDR3, the DNA is TGTGCCATCAGGGCGACTAGCGGGGGAACGAACACCGGGGAGCTGTTTTTT. Translated, it gives CAIRATSGGTNTGELFF.

The V gene is TRBV27, the J gene TRBJ2-1; TRBD2 aligns across 9 bases. The CDR3 loop spans 15 amino acids. The germline V gene encodes CDR1 MNHEY and CDR2 SMNVEV (reference sequence). Trimming removed 2 bases from V and 13 bases from J; junction bases left unmatched: 12. The CDR3 loop reads CASSLGPSGIRLQFF. The CDR3 DNA follows: TGTGCCAGCAGTTTAGGCCCTAGCGGGATTCGTCTTCAGTTCTTC.

This clonotype has ten or more counts. The V gene is TRBV7-9, the J gene TRBJ1-1; no definite D call. The V end was cut by 5 bases, the J end by 0 bases, with 10 bases between. Germline V gene data show CDR1 as SEHNR and CDR2 as FQNEAQ (reference sequence). The CDR3 consists of 14 residues. The CDR3 loop reads CASSAGRMNTEAFF. CDR3 sequence (DNA): TGTGCCAGCAGCGCGGGGAGGATGAACACTGAAGCTTTCTTT.

The chain joins TRBV5-1 to TRBJ2-1; D gene unclear. The V end lost 2 bases, the J end lost 0 bases, and 15 bases lay between the germline ends. The length of the CDR3 is 17 residues. Per the germline V gene, CDR1 is SGHRS and CDR2 is YFSETQ. The CDR3 DNA reads as TGCGCCAGCAGCTTACATGTGGGCATCGGCTCCTACAATGAGCAGTTCTTC. Translating it yields CASSLHVGIGSYNEQFF.

In this sample, this clonotype turned up a few times. V is TRBV4-1 and J is TRBJ1-5, with a possible D match to TRBD1 (6 bases). V was trimmed by 5 bases and J by 4 bases, leaving 15 bases between them. The germline CDR1 and CDR2 sequences are MGHRA and YSYEKL. CDR3 length equals 15 residues. This chain's CDR3 is CASSFNIDRNQPQHF. DNA for the CDR3: TGCGCCAGCAGCTTTAATATAGACAGGAATCAGCCCCAGCATTTT.

This clonotype appeared many times. This chain connects TRBV11-2 to TRBJ1-3; D uncertain. The CDR3 spans 14 residues. CDR1 SGHAT and CDR2 FQNNGV come from the germline V gene. Deletions cut 3 bases from V and 0 bases from J, with 6 bases between. CDR3 sequence (DNA): TGTGCCAGCAGCTTTTTCGGCTCTGGAAACACCATATATTTT. Its protein product is CASSFFGSGNTIYF.

The CDR3 nucleotides are TGTGCCAGCGACGAGGGCACCGGGGAGCTGTTTTTT. Translated, it gives CASDEGTGELFF. This chain connects TRBV25-1 to TRBJ2-2, with D tentatively TRBD2 (5 bases). V was pared by 8 bases and J by 4 bases, with 8 bases between. Germline-derived CDR1 and CDR2 are MGHDK and SYGVNS. The CDR3 extends over 12 amino acids.

The table lists this clonotype with a few counts. The chain couples TRBV12-3 or TRBV12-4 to TRBJ1-2, with unresolved D. This CDR3 has 16 residues. Trimming shortened V by 3 bases and J by 4 bases, and 18 bases separated the two germline ends. The CDR3 DNA is TGTGCCAGCAGTTTTGGGGTTCATCCAAGCATCTATGGCTACACCTTC. The encoded protein is CASSFGVHPSIYGYTF.

This rearrangement joins TRBV28 to TRBJ2-2; D possibly matches TRBD1 or TRBD2 (7 bases each). CDR3 size: 19 residues. V gave up 2 bases and J gave up 3 bases, with 22 bases separating them. Germline V lookup: CDR1 MDHEN, CDR2 SYDVKM. This CDR3 reads CASSLPEDRLAAYTGELFF. The CDR3 DNA follows: TGTGCCAGCAGTTTACCCGAGGACAGGCTAGCGGCTTACACCGGGGAGCTGTTTTTT.

CDR3 sequence (DNA): TGTGCCAGCAGCCAAGAACCTGGTCGAGGGCTGTTTTTT. This codes for CASSQEPGRGLFF. This chain joins TRBV14 and TRBJ1-4; D not certain. Germline V lookup: CDR1 SGHDN, CDR2 FVKESK. The V and J ends lost 0 bases and 14 bases respectively, with 13 bases between them. The CDR3 spans 13 residues.

The chain carries TRBV9 and TRBJ2-1; 8 nucleotides align to TRBD2. Per germline, CDR1 SGDLS and CDR2 YYNGEE. The V segment lost 8 bases and the J segment 0 bases; nucleotides outside the gene matches: 7. The CDR3 is 15 residues long. CDR3 nucleotide sequence: TGTGCCAGTACCCCGGGGGGGAGCTCCTACAATGAGCAGTTCTTC. This encodes CASTPGGSSYNEQFF.

This clonotype came up a few times. This CDR3 is CASSFKRSDTQYF. The CDR3 DNA sequence: TGTGCCAGCAGCTTCAAAAGGTCGGATACGCAGTATTTT. The rearrangement links TRBV7-6 to TRBJ2-3; the D is unclear. Germline V lookup: CDR1 SGHVS, CDR2 FNYEAQ. The CDR3 is made up of 13 amino acids. V dropped 3 bases and J dropped 6 bases, with 10 bases sitting between them.

This chain joins TRBV6-2 or TRBV6-3 and TRBJ2-3; D gene uncertain. Trimming took 3 bases from V and 4 from J, leaving 14 bases between them. This CDR3 has 15 amino acids. Germline V lookup: CDR1 MNHEY, CDR2 SVGEGT. CDR3 protein: CASSYSSHVADTQYF. In DNA, the CDR3 is TGTGCCAGCAGTTATTCCTCCCACGTCGCAGATACGCAGTATTTT.

This clonotype showed up many times. This sequence joins TRBV7-9 and TRBJ2-3; 10 nucleotides line up with TRBD2. This CDR3 comprises 17 residues. CDR1 is SEHNR and CDR2 is FQNEAQ in the germline V gene (reference sequence). The junction had 8 bases not matched to a gene; V was cut back by 4 bases and J by 1 base. CDR3 sequence (DNA): TGTGCCAGCAGCTCCGGACTAGCGGCCGTCCGCACAGATACGCAGTATTTT. This gives the protein CASSSGLAAVRTDTQYF.

This clonotype has ten or more counts. The chain carries TRBV2 and TRBJ1-2; no firm D call. Germline CDR1 reads SNHLY; CDR2 reads FYNNEI. The CDR3 covers 12 residues. V lost 2 bases and J lost 5, with 6 bases in between. CDR3 sequence: CASSERGYGYTF. Here the CDR3 DNA reads TGTGCCAGCAGTGAACGGGGATATGGCTACACCTTC. Complete variable domain (other parts from reference TRBV2 and TRBJ1-2): EPEVTQTPSHQVTQMGQEVILRCVPISNHLYFYWYRQILGQKVEFLVSFYNNEISEKSEIFDDQFSVERPDGSNFTLKIRSTKLEDSAMYFCASSERGYGYTFGSGTRLTVV.

This clonotype was found a few times. This chain connects TRBV19 to TRBJ2-2; D is ambiguous. The CDR3 consists of 12 residues. CDR1 and CDR2 from the germline V gene are LNHDA and SQIVND (reference sequence). V was trimmed by 7 bases and J by 7 bases, leaving 10 bases between them. CDR3 region: CASKERYGELFF. The DNA for the CDR3 is TGTGCCAGTAAAGAGAGATACGGGGAGCTGTTTTTT. Based on the CDR3 plus reference TRBV19 and TRBJ2-2, the full variable domain is DGGITQSPKYLFRKEGQNVTLSCEQNLNHDAMYWYRQDPGQGLRLIYYSQIVNDFQKGDIAEGYSVSREKKESFPLTVTSAQKNPTAFYLCASKERYGELFFGEGSRLTVL.

Only a few counts were recorded for this clonotype. The chain has TRBV15 and TRBJ1-3; 7 bases are shared with TRBD1. V trimming: 5 bases; J trimming: 0 bases; junction bases outside the gene matches: 7. Looked up from germline, CDR1 is LNHNV and CDR2 is YYDKDF (reference sequence). The CDR3 has 16 residues. The CDR3 is CATSAGQLYSGNTIYF. In DNA form, the CDR3 reads TGTGCCACCAGCGCGGGACAGCTTTACTCTGGAAACACCATATATTTT.

This clonotype was picked up a small number of times. The V and J genes are TRBV6-1 and TRBJ2-7; D call uncertain. Germline V gene data show CDR1 as MNHNS and CDR2 as SASEGT. This CDR3 is built from 13 residues. Trimming took off 5 bases at V and 4 bases at J, with 12 bases between the two ends. CDR3 sequence: CASSNGPYYEQYV. The CDR3 DNA follows: TGTGCCAGCAGTAACGGGCCTTATTACGAGCAGTACGTC.

This clonotype was detected many times. The chain uses TRBV7-2 and TRBJ2-5, with 10 bases lining up with TRBD1. Germline-derived CDR1 and CDR2 are SGHTA and FQGNSA. V trimming: 5 bases; J trimming: 9 bases; junction bases outside the gene matches: 9. The CDR3 covers 14 residues. CDR3 sequence (DNA): TGTGCCAGCAGCCCAGGGGGGACAGGGGTGTCCCAGTACTTC. This codes for CASSPGGTGVSQYF. The full variable domain, rest sourced from reference TRBV7-2 and TRBJ2-5, is GAGVSQSPSNKVTEKGKDVELRCDPISGHTALYWYRQSLGQGLEFLIYFQGNSAPDKSGLPSDRFSAERTGGSVSTLTIQRTQQEDSAVYLCASSPGGTGVSQYFGPGTRLLVL.

There are many counts of this clonotype. The chain links TRBV7-6 to TRBJ2-7; TRBD2 aligns across 10 bases. This CDR3 contains 16 residues. J lost 0 bases, V lost 1 base, and 3 bases had no gene match. Germline V gene data show CDR1 as SGHVS and CDR2 as FNYEAQ. The CDR3 reads CASSLGTSGSSYEQYV. CDR3 DNA sequence: TGTGCCAGCAGCTTAGGGACTAGCGGTAGCTCCTACGAGCAGTACGTC.

This clonotype was counted many times. J is TRBJ1-1 and V is TRBV5-6; perhaps TRBD1 as D (5 bases). Germline values: CDR1 SGHDT, CDR2 YYEEEE. Trimming left V 4 bases short and J 3 bases short, with 16 bases between. This CDR3 is 15 amino acids long. CDR3 coding DNA: TGTGCCAGCAGCCCAGGGTGGGGGAAGCACACTGAAGCTTTCTTT. Protein product: CASSPGWGKHTEAFF.

The chain couples TRBV7-9 to TRBJ2-1; 9 nucleotides match TRBD2. The CDR3 contains 17 residues. The germline gives CDR1 SEHNR, CDR2 FQNEAQ (reference sequence). V gave up 5 bases and J gave up 0 bases; unmatched junction bases: 8. The DNA of the CDR3 is TGTGCCAGCAGCGGGACTAGCAGGAGGACCTCCTACAATGAGCAGTTCTTC. This codes for CASSGTSRRTSYNEQFF.

This clonotype has a count of ten or more. The rearrangement links TRBV6-5 to TRBJ2-2; 12 bases match TRBD2. This CDR3 spans 17 amino acids. CDR1 is MNHEY, CDR2 SVGAGI, per germline. The V gene end was trimmed by 2 bases and the J gene end by 8 bases; junction bases not matched to a gene: 9. The chain's CDR3 is CASSYPRTSGTSGELFF. The DNA for the CDR3 is TGTGCCAGCAGTTACCCCAGGACTAGCGGGACATCAGGGGAGCTGTTTTTT.

This clonotype was seen a handful of times. This chain uses TRBV7-2 with TRBJ1-2, with TRBD1 matching over 7 bases. The junction had 15 bases not matched to a gene; V was cut back by 5 bases and J by 6 bases. This CDR3 spans 16 amino acids. Germline CDR1 reads SGHTA; CDR2 reads FQGNSA. This chain's CDR3 is CASSIPGTAIMNGYTF. CDR3 DNA: TGTGCCAGCAGCATACCCGGGACAGCTATCATGAATGGCTACACCTTC.